This T cell receptor beta chain derives from a study of cytomegalovirus exposure and HLA in healthy donors. 13 Jbeta primers and 60 Vbeta primers were used for the PCR. The data were produced by immunoSEQ multiplex PCR, yet TCRdb's version contains in-frame clones alone and is incomplete. There are over 100,000 clones in the sample; approximately 8.9% occur only once, and roughly 6.4% lies in the top ten. Whereas donors were nominally healthy upon sampling, unrecorded immune exposures were probable. This clone appeared a few times. The antigen remains unidentified. V trimming: 4 bases; J trimming: 6 bases; junction bases outside the gene matches: 8. The CDR3 sequence is 16 residues long. The germline gives CDR1 MGHRA, CDR2 YSYEKL. Study-level findings and limits: In an earlier analysis, productive rearrangement rates for most beta V segments clustered near 87% or 30%. CMV serostatus stood as the only immune exposure information on hand.

This chain joins TRBV4-1 and TRBJ2-7, with 14 nucleotides matching TRBD2. Specimen: PBMCs. This sequence was found in a woman in her 40s in good health and CMV-seropositive. CDR3 loop: CASSRSTSGGVGEQYF. The CDR3 region has the DNA TGCGCCAGCAGCCGCTCGACTAGCGGGGGGGTGGGCGAGCAGTACTTC.